The 26 T cell receptor beta chains in this list originate from one sample, sequenced in a study of T cell repertoires in cytomegalovirus infection (dated by TCRdb to between 2018 and 2020). These receptors have no known antigen. Sample treatment or condition, as interpreted from the label and publication: in vitro stimulation with specific CMV peptide epitopes to enrich CMV-specific T cells. The instrument given in TCRdb is Illumina HiSeq 1500. The raw public data were reprocessed by TCRdb itself: fastp quality trimming at Q25, MiXCR clonotype calling, in-frame beta chains only. Every distinct CDR3 protein forms one entry, paired with its most common genes and DNA. The sample profile shows around 750,000 distinct CDR3 sequences; less than 35% of them were found once. Around an eighth of the sample is in the top ten clones. The input for sequencing was cultured CD8+ T cells from PBMCs, taken from culture after CMV antigen stimulation. These receptors all come from a human donor in good health (CMV status not recorded). Some clones in this sample may be carry-over from other donors' samples.

This clonotype appeared a few times. The V call is TRBV27, the J call TRBJ1-2; D gene unclear. CDR1 and CDR2 (germline): MNHEY, SMNVEV (reference sequence). This CDR3 is built from 12 residues. Trimming left V 7 bases short and J 3 bases short, with 9 bases between. The CDR3 DNA reads TGTGCCAGCACCCGAATGTACTATGGCTACACCTTC. Amino acid sequence: CASTRMYYGYTF.

The chain links TRBV7-9 to TRBJ2-7; 7 nucleotides agree with TRBD1. The CDR3 consists of 15 residues. Germline CDR1 reads SEHNR; CDR2 reads FQNEAQ (reference sequence). The V segment lost 5 bases and the J segment 0 bases; nucleotides outside the gene matches: 7. The CDR3 DNA follows: TGTGCCAGCAGCGAACTACAGGGGACCTCCTACGAGCAGTACTTC. It yields the protein CASSELQGTSYEQYF.

This clonotype was picked up a small number of times. V is TRBV5-8 and J is TRBJ1-2, with D possibly matching TRBD1 (6 bases). Per germline, CDR1 SGHTS and CDR2 YDEGEE. This CDR3 spans 16 amino acids. The V end lost 2 bases, the J end lost 0 bases, and 14 bases lay between the germline ends. The CDR3 nucleotides are TGTGCCAGCAGCTTAAAATTAGGACAGCCTAACTATGGCTACACCTTC. This translates into CASSLKLGQPNYGYTF.

Only a few counts were recorded for this clonotype. V usage is TRBV12-3 or TRBV12-4 and J usage is TRBJ1-1, with 7 bases that match TRBD1. This CDR3 is 12 amino acids long. Trimming took 6 bases from V and 11 from J; bases not matched to a gene: 9. The CDR3, as DNA: TGTGCCAGCAGCCGGCCAGGGGGTGATGCTTTCTTT. It yields the protein CASSRPGGDAFF.

This clonotype appeared a single time. V usage is TRBV25-1 and J usage is TRBJ1-4; D might be TRBD1 (5 bases). The CDR3 consists of 11 residues. Trimming left V 4 bases short and J 13 bases short, with 10 bases between. Looked up from germline, CDR1 is MGHDK and CDR2 is SYGVNS. CDR3 sequence (DNA): TGTGCCAGCAGTGCTGGGGGAGGACTGTTTTTT. Protein: CASSAGGGLFF. The complete variable domain, with remaining parts taken from reference TRBV25-1 and TRBJ1-4, reads EADIYQTPRYLVIGTGKKITLECSQTMGHDKMYWYQQDPGMELHLIHYSYGVNSTEKGDLSSESTVSRIRTEHFPLTLESARPSHTSQYLCASSAGGGLFFGSGTQLSVL.

This rearrangement joins TRBV27 to TRBJ2-2; D gene uncertain. Trimming pared 7 bases from V and 3 bases from J, leaving 15 bases between. This CDR3 has 15 residues. CDR1 and CDR2 from the germline V gene are MNHEY and SMNVEV (reference sequence). The CDR3: CASIPGGHYTGELFF. In DNA, the CDR3 is TGTGCCAGCATCCCGGGTGGGCATTACACCGGGGAGCTGTTTTTT.

The chain links TRBV20-1 to TRBJ1-1; TRBD1 agrees at 7 bases. The CDR3 is 14 residues long. Germline V gene lookup returns CDR1 DFQATT and CDR2 SNEGSKA (reference sequence). With V trimmed by 5 bases and J by 0 bases, 6 bases remained unmatched. DNA of the CDR3: TGCAGTGCTCCAGTGACAGGGTTGAACACTGAAGCTTTCTTT. Protein: CSAPVTGLNTEAFF.

In its sample, this clonotype was seen a few times. The rearrangement joins TRBV6-5 to TRBJ1-2; weak D call: TRBD1 (6 bases). Germline values: CDR1 MNHEY, CDR2 SVGAGI. With 2 bases removed from V and 8 bases from J, the gap between germline ends came to 9 bases. The CDR3 loop spans 12 amino acids. The CDR3 reads CASSYGGGGYTF. The DNA for the CDR3 is TGTGCCAGCAGTTACGGGGGCGGGGGCTACACCTTC.

V and J are TRBV2 and TRBJ1-1; no clear D gene. V was shortened by 10 bases and J by 0 bases, with 12 bases between the two germline ends. Germline CDR1 is SNHLY and CDR2 is FYNNEI. The CDR3 runs to 13 residues. The CDR3: CATYGPVNTEAFF. The CDR3 DNA reads TGTGCCACCTATGGCCCAGTGAACACTGAAGCTTTCTTT.

The chain employs TRBV11-2 and TRBJ2-1; D call uncertain. Germline loops: CDR1 SGHAT, CDR2 FQNNGV. The CDR3 consists of 22 residues. V was trimmed by 4 bases and J by 0 bases, leaving 31 bases between them. CDR3 DNA sequence: TGTGCCAGCAGCTCCACCTCTGCGGCGGCACCTCACCCCCTTAGCTCCTACAATGAGCAGTTCTTC. Protein sequence: CASSSTSAAAPHPLSSYNEQFF.

V and J are TRBV12-3 or TRBV12-4 and TRBJ2-7; D remains ambiguous. V lost 3 bases and J 1 base, leaving 10 bases between the germline ends. The CDR3 has 14 residues. As DNA, the CDR3 is TGTGCCAGCAGTTTTTTCGGCCCATCCTACGAGCAGTACTTC. Protein sequence: CASSFFGPSYEQYF.

This chain links TRBV24-1 with TRBJ2-1, with 11 bases that match TRBD1. V shed 8 bases and J 3 bases; nucleotides not matched to a gene: 5. Germline V gene sequence: CDR1 KGHDR, CDR2 SFDVKD. This CDR3 comprises 15 residues. The DNA for the CDR3 is TGTGCCACCAATCCCGGGACAGGGGGCTACAATGAGCAGTTCTTC. Protein sequence: CATNPGTGGYNEQFF.

V is TRBV5-6 and J is TRBJ2-7; D gene ambiguous. Germline lookup yields CDR1 SGHDT and CDR2 YYEEEE. Trimming shortened V by 1 base and J by 5 bases, and 13 bases separated the two germline ends. CDR3 size: 14 residues. The CDR3 protein is CASSLKHGVDEQYF. The CDR3 nucleotides read TGTGCCAGCAGCTTGAAGCACGGTGTGGACGAGCAGTACTTC.

This clonotype was counted only a few times. V gene TRBV5-4 combines with J gene TRBJ2-1; TRBD2 agrees at 12 bases. Germline V gene data show CDR1 as SGHNT and CDR2 as YYREEE (reference sequence). V gave up 0 bases and J gave up 8 bases; unmatched junction bases: 3. There are 15 residues in the CDR3. This CDR3 reads CASSLAPSGGDEQFF. Here the CDR3 DNA reads TGTGCCAGCAGCTTGGCCCCTAGCGGGGGGGATGAGCAGTTCTTC.

V usage is TRBV2 and J usage is TRBJ2-7, with TRBD1 as a possible D gene (6 bases). This CDR3 comprises 12 residues. Germline V gene lookup returns CDR1 SNHLY and CDR2 FYNNEI. Trimming pared 10 bases from V and 0 bases from J, leaving 10 bases between. DNA of the CDR3: TGTGCCAACGGGGACACCTCCTACGAGCAGTACTTC. Translating it yields CANGDTSYEQYF.

The rearrangement links TRBV15 to TRBJ2-7; 9 bases are a match to TRBD1. J gave up 0 bases and V 1 base, and 1 base lay outside the gene matches. Germline V CDR1 and CDR2: LNHNV, YYDKDF (reference sequence). CDR3 length: 15 amino acids. CDR3 sequence: CATSRGTGASYEQYV. CDR3 coding DNA: TGTGCCACCAGCAGAGGGACAGGGGCCTCCTACGAGCAGTACGTC.

Here the CDR3 DNA reads TGTGCCAGCACGATTAGGCGGGAGAGCTCCTACGAGCAGTACGTC. Translation gives CASTIRRESSYEQYV. The rearrangement joins TRBV6-6 to TRBJ2-7, with 7 bases aligning to TRBD2. Germline-derived CDR1 and CDR2 are MNHNY and SVGAGI (reference sequence). J lost 0 bases, V lost 7 bases, and 9 bases had no gene match. There are 15 residues in the CDR3.

This clonotype was found many times. This sequence joins TRBV7-9 and TRBJ1-6; D uncertain. CDR3 length: 14 residues. V was pared by 4 bases and J by 7 bases, with 11 bases between. Germline CDR1 SEHNR, CDR2 FQNEAQ (reference sequence). CDR3 region: CASSSVNRNSPLHF. In DNA, the CDR3 is TGTGCCAGCAGCTCGGTCAATCGGAATTCACCCCTCCACTTT.

The CDR3 DNA sequence: TGTGCCAGCAGCCAAGAAACGGGGAGAGAGACCCAGTACTTC. The encoded protein is CASSQETGRETQYF. The J gene is TRBJ2-5, the V gene TRBV3-1; TRBD2 is a possible D gene (5 bases). The V end lost 0 bases, the J end lost 4 bases, and 9 bases lay between the germline ends. Germline assignment: CDR1 LGHDT and CDR2 YNNKEL (reference sequence). The CDR3 runs to 14 residues.

The CDR3: CASSYWPGTESYNEQFF. CDR3 bases: TGTGCCAGCAGTTACTGGCCCGGGACAGAGTCCTACAATGAGCAGTTCTTC. This chain joins TRBV6-2 or TRBV6-3 and TRBJ2-1; 7 bases are shared with TRBD1. Germline CDR1 and CDR2: MNHEY and SVGEGT. The junction had 7 bases not matched to a gene; V was cut back by 1 base and J by 1 base. The CDR3 runs 17 residues.

The gene calls are TRBV10-3 and TRBJ2-2, with 9 bases that match TRBD1. Per the germline V gene, CDR1 is ENHRY and CDR2 is SYGVKD. The CDR3 is 15 amino acids. The trim removed 5 bases at V and 6 bases at J, leaving 7 bases unmatched. The CDR3 nucleotides are TGTGCCATCAGTTTTTCCGGGACAGGGCCCGGGGAGCTGTTTTTT. This gives the protein CAISFSGTGPGELFF.

Concerning this clonotype itself: A much bigger clone sits one base away, suggesting this may be a read error. The chain combines TRBV6-1 with TRBJ2-1, with D possibly matching TRBD1 (5 bases). This CDR3 is built from 16 residues. The germline V gene has CDR1 MNHNS and CDR2 SASEGT. The CDR3, as DNA: TGTGCCAGCACTACACAGACAGAAATCTCCTACAATGTGCAGTTCTTC. Its translation: CASTTQTEISYNVQFF.

The table lists this clonotype with many counts. The chain links TRBV7-8 to TRBJ2-1; 9 bases match TRBD2. Germline V lookup: CDR1 SGHVS, CDR2 FQNEAQ. The CDR3 loop spans 16 amino acids. Germline trimming cut 3 bases from V and 0 bases from J; bases unmatched to any gene: 3. The DNA for the CDR3 is TGTGCCAGCAGCTTCCGACTAGCGGCCTCCTACAATGAGCAGTTCTTC. Protein: CASSFRLAASYNEQFF.

This clonotype was detected a few times. The V gene is TRBV6-6, the J gene TRBJ2-3; a possible D gene is TRBD2 (7 bases). The CDR3 extends over 14 amino acids. Trimming left V 7 bases short and J 4 bases short, with 15 bases between. Germline lookup yields CDR1 MNHNY and CDR2 SVGAGI (reference sequence). CDR3 sequence: CASTVAGAPDTQYF. The CDR3 bases are TGTGCCAGCACGGTCGCGGGGGCCCCAGATACGCAGTATTTT.

There are a few counts of this clonotype. This chain links TRBV12-3 or TRBV12-4 with TRBJ1-1; D is unresolved. The ends were cut back, 5 bases at V and 3 bases at J, with 7 bases in the middle. This CDR3 has 12 amino acids. CDR3 amino acids: CASSPGHTEAFF. The CDR3 nucleotides read TGTGCCAGCAGTCCGGGTCACACTGAAGCTTTCTTT.

This clonotype was seen only a few times. The rearrangement links TRBV6-5 to TRBJ2-5, with a weak D call TRBD2 (5 bases). The ends were cut back, 2 bases at V and 4 bases at J, with 8 bases in the middle. Per germline, CDR1 MNHEY and CDR2 SVGAGI. The CDR3 covers 13 residues. The CDR3 loop reads CASSYGEIETQYF. The CDR3 nucleotides read TGTGCCAGCAGTTACGGGGAGATAGAGACCCAGTACTTC.